This T cell receptor (beta chain) emerged from a study of early T cells in non-severe SARS-CoV-2 infection. Study as a whole: Bulk RNA isolated from unsorted whole blood underwent sequencing; chains were not paired. Notes on the study in general: Anti-spike CD8 specificities were favored by VDJdb matching, whose results missed private and CD4 specificities.

This clonotype has at least ten counts. The antigen remains unidentified. The protocol attached unique molecular identifiers to individual cDNA molecules. A single record per CDR3 protein comes from TCRdb applying MiXCR to the 5' RACE reads. The table shows approximately 70,000 distinct CDR3 sequences, with 5% occurring only once. The sequence was obtained from an adult who was a healthcare worker with PCR-confirmed SARS-CoV-2 infection or an uninfected control (not recorded which). The source material was whole blood, sampled at baseline.

CDR3 coding DNA: TGTGCCAGCAGCTTGTGGGTTGGGCGAGCAGATACGCAGTATTTT. Encoded protein: CASSLWVGRADTQYF. The rearrangement joins TRBV5-6 to TRBJ2-3; no firm D call. In germline, CDR1 is SGHDT, CDR2 YYEEEE. The CDR3 is 15 residues long. The V end lost 1 base, the J end lost 4 bases, and 13 bases lay between the germline ends.